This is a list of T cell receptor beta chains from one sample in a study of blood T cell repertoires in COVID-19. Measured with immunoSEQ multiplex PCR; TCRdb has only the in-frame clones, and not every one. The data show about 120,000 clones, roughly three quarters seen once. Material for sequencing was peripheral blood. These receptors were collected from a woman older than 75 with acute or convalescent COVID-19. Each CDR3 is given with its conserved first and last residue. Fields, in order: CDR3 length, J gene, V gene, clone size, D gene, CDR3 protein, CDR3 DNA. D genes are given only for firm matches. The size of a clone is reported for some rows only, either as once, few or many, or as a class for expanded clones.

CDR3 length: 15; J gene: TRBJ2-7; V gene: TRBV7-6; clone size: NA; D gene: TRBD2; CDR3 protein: CASSLGGGAGNEQYF; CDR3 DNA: TGTGCCAGCAGCTTAGGCGGGGGGGCCGGGAACGAGCAGTACTTC
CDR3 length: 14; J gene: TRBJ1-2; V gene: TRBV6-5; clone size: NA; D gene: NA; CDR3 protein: CASSPYVGGYGYTF; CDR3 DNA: TGTGCCAGCAGTCCGTATGTGGGGGGGTATGGCTACACCTTC
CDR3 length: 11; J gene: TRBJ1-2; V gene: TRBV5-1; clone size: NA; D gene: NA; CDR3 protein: CASSLSGGYTF; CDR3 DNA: TGCGCCAGCAGCTTAAGCGGTGGCTACACCTTC
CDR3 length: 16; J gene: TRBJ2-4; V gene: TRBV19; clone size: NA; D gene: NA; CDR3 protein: CASSIIRAHQGNIQYF; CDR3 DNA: TGTGCCAGTAGTATAATCAGGGCCCACCAAGGGAACATTCAGTACTTC
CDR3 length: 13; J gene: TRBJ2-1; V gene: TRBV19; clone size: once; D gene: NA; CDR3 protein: CASSIDRVSEQFF; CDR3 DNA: TGTGCCAGTAGTATAGACAGGGTTAGTGAGCAGTTCTTC
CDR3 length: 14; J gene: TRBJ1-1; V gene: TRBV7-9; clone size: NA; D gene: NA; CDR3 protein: CASRRFSGNTEAFF; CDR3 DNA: TGTGCCAGCAGGCGATTCTCAGGTAACACTGAAGCTTTCTTT
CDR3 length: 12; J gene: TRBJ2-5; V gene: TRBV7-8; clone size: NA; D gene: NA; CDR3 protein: CASQVTGRAQYF; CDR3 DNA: TGTGCCAGCCAAGTAACAGGGCGGGCCCAGTACTTC
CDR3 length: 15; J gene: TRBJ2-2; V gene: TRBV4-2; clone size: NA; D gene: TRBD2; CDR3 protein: CASSPSAGGHGELFF; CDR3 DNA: TGTGCCAGCAGCCCCTCAGCGGGAGGTCACGGGGAGCTGTTTTTT
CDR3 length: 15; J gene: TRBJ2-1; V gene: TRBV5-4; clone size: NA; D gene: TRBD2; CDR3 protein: CASSLWGLAGVEQFF; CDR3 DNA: TGTGCCAGCAGCTTGTGGGGACTAGCGGGAGTCGAGCAGTTCTTC
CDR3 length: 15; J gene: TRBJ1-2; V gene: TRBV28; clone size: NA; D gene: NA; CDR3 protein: CASSLLGRIDYGYTF; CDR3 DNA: TGTGCCAGCAGTCTGCTGGGGAGAATCGACTATGGCTACACCTTC
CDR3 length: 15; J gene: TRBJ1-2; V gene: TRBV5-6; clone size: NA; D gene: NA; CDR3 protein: CASSFLTGTSYGYTF; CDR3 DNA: TGTGCCAGCAGCTTCCTTACCGGGACAAGCTATGGCTACACCTTC
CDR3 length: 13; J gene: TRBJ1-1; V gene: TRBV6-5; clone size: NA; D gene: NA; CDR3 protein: CASTQVRHTEAFF; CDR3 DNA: TGTGCCAGCACCCAAGTCAGGCACACTGAAGCTTTCTTT
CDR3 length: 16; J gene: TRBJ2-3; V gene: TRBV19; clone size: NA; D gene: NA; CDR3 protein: CASSNSVGRGADTQYF; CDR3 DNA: TGTGCCAGTAGTAATTCTGTGGGCAGGGGAGCAGATACGCAGTATTTT
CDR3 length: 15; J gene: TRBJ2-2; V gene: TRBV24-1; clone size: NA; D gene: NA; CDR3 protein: CATSAGRANTGELFF; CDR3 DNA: TGTGCCACCAGTGCAGGCAGGGCGAACACCGGGGAGCTGTTTTTT
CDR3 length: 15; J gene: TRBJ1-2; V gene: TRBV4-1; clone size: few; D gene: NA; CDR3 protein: CASSQSSRYSYGYTF; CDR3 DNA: TGCGCCAGCAGTCAATCTAGCAGGTATTCCTATGGCTACACCTTC
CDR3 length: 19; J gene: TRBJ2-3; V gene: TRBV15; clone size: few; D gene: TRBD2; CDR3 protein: CATSREPLGLAGGIHTQYF; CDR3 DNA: TGTGCCACCAGCAGAGAACCCCTGGGACTAGCGGGGGGGATACATACGCAGTATTTT
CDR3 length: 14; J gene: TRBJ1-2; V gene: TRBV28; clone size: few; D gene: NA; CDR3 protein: CASGGLTGSDGYTF; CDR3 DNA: TGTGCCAGCGGTGGGCTTACAGGTTCCGATGGCTACACCTTC
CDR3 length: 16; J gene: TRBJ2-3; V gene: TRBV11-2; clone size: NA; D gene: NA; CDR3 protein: CASSSLRNRGTDTQYF; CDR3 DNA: TGTGCCAGCAGCTCCCTCCGGAACAGGGGCACAGATACGCAGTATTTT
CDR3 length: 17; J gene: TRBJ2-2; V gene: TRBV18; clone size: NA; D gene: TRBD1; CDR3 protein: CASSPRSRGPDTGELFF; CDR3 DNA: TGTGCCAGCTCACCACGGTCCAGGGGGCCGGACACCGGGGAGCTGTTTTTT
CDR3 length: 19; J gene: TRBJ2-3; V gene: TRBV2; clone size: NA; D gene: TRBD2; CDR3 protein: CASTNLPGLAGEFTDTQYF; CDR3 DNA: TGTGCCAGCACCAATCTACCGGGACTAGCGGGGGAGTTCACAGATACGCAGTATTTT
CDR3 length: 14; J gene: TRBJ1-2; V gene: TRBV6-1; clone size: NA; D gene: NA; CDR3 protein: CASSDSTGGYGYTF; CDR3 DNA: TGTGCCAGCAGTGATTCGACCGGGGGCTATGGCTACACCTTC
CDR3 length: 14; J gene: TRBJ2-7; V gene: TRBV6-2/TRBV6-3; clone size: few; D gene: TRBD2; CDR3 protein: CASRPSGGSYEQYF; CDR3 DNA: TGTGCCAGCAGACCTAGCGGGGGTTCCTACGAGCAGTACTTC
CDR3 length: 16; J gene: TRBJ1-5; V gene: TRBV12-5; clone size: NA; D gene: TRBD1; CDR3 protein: CASGLSINRGLQPQHF; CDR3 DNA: TGTGCTAGTGGTTTGTCGATCAACAGGGGTTTGCAGCCCCAGCATTTT
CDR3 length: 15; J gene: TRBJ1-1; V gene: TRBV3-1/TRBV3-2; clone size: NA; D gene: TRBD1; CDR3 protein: CASSSPGQGSTEAFF; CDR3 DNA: TGTGCCAGCAGCTCACCGGGACAGGGGAGCACTGAAGCTTTCTTT